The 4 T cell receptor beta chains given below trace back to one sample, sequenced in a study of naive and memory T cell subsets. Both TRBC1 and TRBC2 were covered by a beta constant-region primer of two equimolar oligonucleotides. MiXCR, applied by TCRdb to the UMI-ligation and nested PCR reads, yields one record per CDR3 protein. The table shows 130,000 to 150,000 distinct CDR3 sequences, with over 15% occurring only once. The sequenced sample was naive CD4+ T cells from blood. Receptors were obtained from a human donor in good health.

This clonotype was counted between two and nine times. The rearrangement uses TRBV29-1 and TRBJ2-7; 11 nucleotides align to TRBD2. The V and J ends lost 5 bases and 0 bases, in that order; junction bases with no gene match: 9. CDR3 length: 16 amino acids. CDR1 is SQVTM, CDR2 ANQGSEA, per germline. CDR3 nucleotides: TGCAGCGTTACTGGATTGACTAGCGGGAACTCCTACGAGCAGTACTTC. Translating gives CSVTGLTSGNSYEQYF.

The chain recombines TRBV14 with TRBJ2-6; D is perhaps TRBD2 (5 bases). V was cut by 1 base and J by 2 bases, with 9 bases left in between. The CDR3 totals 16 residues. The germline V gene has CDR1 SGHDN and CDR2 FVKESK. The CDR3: CASSQAGSAGANVLTF. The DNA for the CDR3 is TGTGCCAGCAGCCAAGCGGGGTCGGCTGGGGCCAACGTCCTGACTTTC. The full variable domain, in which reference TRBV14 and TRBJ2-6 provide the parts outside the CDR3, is EAGVTQFPSHSVIEKGQTVTLRCDPISGHDNLYWYRRVMGKEIKFLLHFVKESKQDESGMPNNRFLAERTGGTYSTLKVQPAELEDSGVYFCASSQAGSAGANVLTFGAGSRLTVL.

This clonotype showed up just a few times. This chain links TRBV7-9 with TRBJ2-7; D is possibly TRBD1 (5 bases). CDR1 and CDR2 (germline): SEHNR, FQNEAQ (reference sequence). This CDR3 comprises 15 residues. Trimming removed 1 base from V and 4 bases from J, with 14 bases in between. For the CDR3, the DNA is TGTGCCAGCAGCTTAGTGCGAGGCAGACAGTACGAGCAGTACTTC. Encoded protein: CASSLVRGRQYEQYF.

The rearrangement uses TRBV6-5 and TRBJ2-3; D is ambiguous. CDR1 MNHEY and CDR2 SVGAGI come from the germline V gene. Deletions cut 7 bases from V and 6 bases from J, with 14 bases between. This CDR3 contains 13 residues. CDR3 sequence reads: CASISNLADTQYF. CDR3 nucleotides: TGTGCCAGCATATCAAATTTAGCCGATACGCAGTATTTT.